Below, 5 T cell receptor beta chains from the same sample are listed, as sequenced in a study of blood T cell repertoires in COVID-19. TCRdb's copy holds only in-frame clones and misses some; the assay was immunoSEQ multiplex PCR. The sample lists 200,000 or so clones; about four fifths were seen once. The sample comprised PBMCs or T cells enriched from blood (not recorded which). The receptor set was obtained from a woman aged 35 to 49 with acute COVID-19.

The chain employs TRBV11-3 and TRBJ1-1; D is unclear. V was pared by 0 bases and J by 4 bases, with 6 bases between. From germline, CDR1 is SGHNT and CDR2 YENEEA. The CDR3 length is 13 residues. The CDR3 nucleotides read TGTGCCAGCAGCTTAGATCCGGGCACTGAAGCTTTCTTT. Protein: CASSLDPGTEAFF.

V usage is TRBV5-4 and J usage is TRBJ2-7, with 10 nucleotides matching TRBD2. Germline V CDR1 and CDR2: SGHNT, YYREEE (reference sequence). V gave up 4 bases and J gave up 5 bases; unmatched junction bases: 3. This CDR3 contains 13 residues. This CDR3 reads CASSDSGRNEQYF. CDR3 nucleotides: TGTGCCAGCAGCGATAGCGGGAGGAACGAGCAGTACTTC.

The sample holds a few counts of this clone. The chain links TRBV4-3 to TRBJ2-1; 10 positions match TRBD1. Germline CDR1 LGHNA, CDR2 YSLEER. The junction had 4 bases not matched to a gene; V was cut back by 4 bases and J by 7 bases. The CDR3 covers 14 residues. The CDR3 coding sequence is TGCGCCAGCAGCCTAGGACAGGGGGGTAATGAGCAGTTCTTC. This codes for CASSLGQGGNEQFF.

V and J are TRBV21-1 and TRBJ1-1; the table calls TRBD1, which could not be checked here. TRBV21-1 has pseudogene status. The CDR3 has 15 amino acids. The CDR3 sequence is CASNRDRGVNTEAFF. CDR3 DNA: TGTGCCAGCAATAGGGACAGGGGCGTGAACACTGAAGCTTTCTTT.

The V call is TRBV7-8, the J call TRBJ2-5; TRBD1 is a possible D gene (6 bases). The CDR3 totals 14 residues. Trimming stripped 5 bases from V and 6 bases from J, with 16 bases between. The germline CDR1 and CDR2 sequences are SGHVS and FQNEAQ. The CDR3 protein is CASSPGGDRKTQYF. CDR3 in DNA: TGTGCCAGCAGCCCCGGAGGCGACAGGAAGACCCAGTACTTC.